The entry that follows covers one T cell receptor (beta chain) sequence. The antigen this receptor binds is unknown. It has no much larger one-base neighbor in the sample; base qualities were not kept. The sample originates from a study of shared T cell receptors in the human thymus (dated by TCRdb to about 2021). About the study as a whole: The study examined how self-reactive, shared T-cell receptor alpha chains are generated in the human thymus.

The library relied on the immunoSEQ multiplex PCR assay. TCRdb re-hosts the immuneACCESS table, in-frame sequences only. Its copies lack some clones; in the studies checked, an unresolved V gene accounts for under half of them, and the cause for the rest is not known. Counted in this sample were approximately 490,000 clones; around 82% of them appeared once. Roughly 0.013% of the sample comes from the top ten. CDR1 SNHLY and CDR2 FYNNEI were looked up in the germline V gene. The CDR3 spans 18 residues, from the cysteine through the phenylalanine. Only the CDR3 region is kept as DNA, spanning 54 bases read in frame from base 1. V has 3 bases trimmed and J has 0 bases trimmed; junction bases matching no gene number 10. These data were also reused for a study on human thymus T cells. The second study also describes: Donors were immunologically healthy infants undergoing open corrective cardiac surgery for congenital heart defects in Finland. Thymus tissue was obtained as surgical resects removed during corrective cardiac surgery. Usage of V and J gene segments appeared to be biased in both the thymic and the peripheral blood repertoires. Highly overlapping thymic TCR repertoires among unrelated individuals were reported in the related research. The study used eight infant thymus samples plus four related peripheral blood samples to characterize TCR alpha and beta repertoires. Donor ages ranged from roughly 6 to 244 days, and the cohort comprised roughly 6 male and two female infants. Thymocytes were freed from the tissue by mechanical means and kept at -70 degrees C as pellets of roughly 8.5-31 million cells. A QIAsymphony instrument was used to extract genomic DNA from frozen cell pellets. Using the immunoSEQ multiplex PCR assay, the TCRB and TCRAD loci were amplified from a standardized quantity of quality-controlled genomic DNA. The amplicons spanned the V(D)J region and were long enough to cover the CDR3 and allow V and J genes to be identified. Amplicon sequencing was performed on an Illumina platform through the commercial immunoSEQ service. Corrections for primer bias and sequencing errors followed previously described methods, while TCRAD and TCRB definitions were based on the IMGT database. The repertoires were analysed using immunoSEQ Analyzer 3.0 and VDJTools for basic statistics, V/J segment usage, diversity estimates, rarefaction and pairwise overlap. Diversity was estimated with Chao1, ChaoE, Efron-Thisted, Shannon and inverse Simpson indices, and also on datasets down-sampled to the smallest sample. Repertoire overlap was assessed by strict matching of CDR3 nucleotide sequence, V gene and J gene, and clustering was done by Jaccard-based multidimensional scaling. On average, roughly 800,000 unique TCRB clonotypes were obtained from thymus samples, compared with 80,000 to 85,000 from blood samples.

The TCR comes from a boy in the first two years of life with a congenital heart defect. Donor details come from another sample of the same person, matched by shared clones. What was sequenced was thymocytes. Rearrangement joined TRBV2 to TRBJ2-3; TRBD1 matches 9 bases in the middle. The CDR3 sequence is CASSDHSLQGASTDTQYF. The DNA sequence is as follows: TGTGCCAGCAGTGATCATTCCCTACAGGGGGCGAGCACAGATACGCAGTATTTT.